The clone carrying this T cell receptor beta chain was found many times. The record originates from a study of T cells in Graves' hyperthyroidism and ophthalmopathy. The study enrolled patients aged 18 to 65 with newly diagnosed hyperthyroidism of under 2 months' duration. The CDR3 runs to 11 residues. The V and J ends lost 6 bases and 6 bases respectively, with 8 bases between them. The germline V gene has CDR1 PRHDT and CDR2 FYEKMQ (reference sequence). RNA transcripts gave rise to amplified TCR beta CDR3 regions. TCR CDR3 underwent first-round RT-PCR with the HTBI primer set. Each CDR3 protein is one row after TCRdb ran MiXCR on the multiplex PCR reads. The repertoire holds 250,000 or so distinct CDR3 sequences, with about 15% as singletons.

This receptor was taken from a woman in her 50s with Graves' hyperthyroidism that later progressed to Graves' ophthalmopathy. The rearrangement links TRBV13 to TRBJ1-1; perhaps TRBD1 as D (5 bases). The sample was blood. CDR3 nucleotides: TGTGCCAGCAGTCCAGGGCCTGAAGCTTTCTTT. Encoded protein: CASSPGPEAFF.